These T cell receptor beta chains were read from a single sample in a study of early T cells in non-severe SARS-CoV-2 infection. MiXCR was run by TCRdb on the 5' RACE reads, yielding one entry per CDR3 protein. The sample shows about 84,000 distinct CDR3 sequences, about 12% of them seen only once. Source material: whole blood. The receptors shown here come from an adult who was a healthcare worker with PCR-confirmed SARS-CoV-2 infection or an uninfected control (not recorded which). Both conserved end residues are part of each CDR3. A D gene is named only where the DNA matches it firmly. The size field is filled for only some rows; it gives once, few, many or a size class.

TRBV29-1	many	TRBJ1-1	14	NA	CTTAVSGAATEAFF	TGCACCACGGCCGTCTCGGGGGCCGCCACTGAAGCTTTCTTT
TRBV15	NA	TRBJ1-3	15	NA	CATSSKGYSENTIYF	TGTGCCACCAGCAGTAAGGGGTACTCTGAAAACACCATATATTTT
TRBV18	few	TRBJ2-5	17	TRBD2	CASSPRLAERVQETQYF	TGTGCCAGCTCACCACGACTAGCGGAGAGGGTCCAAGAGACCCAGTACTTC
TRBV20-1	few	TRBJ2-4	14	NA	CSARTGGAKNIQYF	TGCAGTGCTAGAACCGGAGGAGCCAAAAACATTCAGTACTTC
TRBV14	once	TRBJ1-5	15	NA	CASSQRTVFNQPQHF	TGTGCCAGCAGCCAGCGGACAGTCTTTAATCAGCCCCAGCATTTT
TRBV20-1	many	TRBJ2-1	14	TRBD2	CSASGASGTHLPFF	TGCAGTGCTAGCGGGGCTAGCGGGACTCACCTGCCGTTCTTC
TRBV6-1	many	TRBJ1-5	12	NA	CASRDSNQPQHF	TGTGCCAGCCGGGACAGCAATCAGCCCCAGCATTTT
TRBV29-1	few	TRBJ2-7	16	NA	CSVQVGRDPISYEQYF	TGCAGCGTCCAAGTGGGCAGGGACCCGATCTCCTACGAGCAGTACTTC
TRBV29-1	NA	TRBJ1-1	15	NA	CSVRYGPKMNTEAFF	TGCAGCGTTCGGTATGGTCCAAAAATGAACACTGAAGCTTTCTTT
TRBV5-1	NA	TRBJ2-1	15	TRBD2	CASSPTSGGYNEQFF	TGCGCCAGCAGTCCGACTAGCGGGGGGTACAATGAGCAGTTCTTC
TRBV5-1	many	TRBJ1-1	13	NA	CASSRQGYTEAFF	TGCGCCAGCAGCCGCCAGGGGTACACTGAAGCTTTCTTT
TRBV12-3/TRBV12-4	few	TRBJ2-7	14	NA	CASSFTGPSYEQYF	TGTGCCAGCAGTTTTACAGGACCGTCCTACGAGCAGTACTTC
TRBV7-6	NA	TRBJ2-1	16	NA	CASSSDGKGSYNEQFF	TGTGCCAGCAGCTCCGACGGGAAAGGCTCCTACAATGAGCAGTTCTTC
TRBV10-2	NA	TRBJ1-2	14	NA	CASSKGGTNYGYTF	TGCGCCAGCAGTAAGGGCGGAACTAACTATGGCTACACCTTC
TRBV6-1	many	TRBJ1-3	14	TRBD1	CASRGQGLINTIYF	TGTGCCAGCAGGGGACAGGGTCTAATCAACACCATATATTTT
TRBV6-1	many	TRBJ2-2	15	TRBD1	CASSLGQVNTGELFF	TGTGCCAGCAGTCTGGGACAGGTCAACACCGGGGAGCTGTTTTTT
TRBV11-2	many	TRBJ2-5	15	TRBD2	CASDQTSGGPETQYF	TGTGCCAGCGACCAGACTAGCGGGGGGCCAGAGACCCAGTACTTC
TRBV7-9	few	TRBJ2-1	16	TRBD2	CASSLAGRGIHNEQFF	TGTGCCAGCAGCTTAGCGGGGCGGGGGATCCACAATGAGCAGTTCTTC
TRBV2	few	TRBJ2-5	14	TRBD1	CASSGDSLQETQYF	TGTGCCAGCAGTGGGGACAGCCTACAAGAGACCCAGTACTTC
TRBV6-5	many	TRBJ2-3	19	TRBD2	CASSSPTSGRANFTDTQYF	TGTGCCAGCAGTTCCCCGACTAGCGGGAGGGCCAACTTCACAGATACGCAGTATTTT
TRBV27	many	TRBJ1-5	13	NA	CASGLTLNQPQHF	TGTGCCAGCGGTTTAACATTAAATCAGCCCCAGCATTTT
TRBV7-9	many	TRBJ1-4	15	NA	CASSSRGGTNEKLFF	TGTGCCAGCAGCTCCCGTGGAGGAACTAATGAAAAACTGTTTTTT
TRBV5-4	many	TRBJ2-2	15	NA	CASSLDRAGTGELFF	TGTGCCAGCAGCTTGGACAGGGCGGGCACCGGGGAGCTGTTTTTT
TRBV12-3/TRBV12-4	NA	TRBJ2-2	14	NA	CAKRTEGGTGELFF	TGTGCCAAAAGGACCGAAGGCGGGACCGGGGAGCTGTTTTTT
TRBV18	many	TRBJ2-7	14	TRBD2	CASSRAGEEDEQYF	TGTGCCAGCTCACGGGCGGGAGAGGAGGACGAGCAGTACTTC
TRBV15	NA	TRBJ2-1	14	NA	CATSRDPSNNEQFF	TGTGCCACCAGCAGAGATCCTAGTAATAATGAGCAGTTCTTC
TRBV5-1	few	TRBJ2-7	14	TRBD2	CASSFGTSTYEQYF	TGCGCCAGCAGCTTCGGGACTAGCACCTACGAGCAGTACTTC
TRBV29-1	few	TRBJ2-7	13	NA	CSVEGGLRNEQYF	TGCAGCGTTGAAGGGGGGCTGAGGAACGAGCAGTACTTC
TRBV6-6	many	TRBJ1-1	18	TRBD1	CASSYSSGQGGPKAEAFF	TGTGCCAGCAGTTACTCGAGCGGCCAGGGGGGCCCCAAGGCTGAAGCTTTCTTT
TRBV30	NA	TRBJ2-7	15	TRBD1	CAWTISAGGPYEQYF	TGTGCCTGGACTATCTCGGCAGGGGGTCCCTACGAGCAGTACTTC
TRBV10-2	many	TRBJ2-1	16	TRBD2	CATDETGTSVENEQFF	TGCGCCACCGATGAGACCGGGACTAGCGTTGAAAATGAGCAGTTCTTC
TRBV18	NA	TRBJ1-5	14	NA	CASSPSPTNQPQHF	TGTGCCAGCTCACCAAGTCCAACCAATCAGCCCCAGCATTTT
TRBV23-1	many	TRBJ2-2	17	NA	CASSQSLSGSTPGSCFF	NA
TRBV11-3	NA	TRBJ2-3	12	NA	CASTSTGDTQYF	TGTGCCAGCACTTCGACGGGCGATACGCAGTATTTT